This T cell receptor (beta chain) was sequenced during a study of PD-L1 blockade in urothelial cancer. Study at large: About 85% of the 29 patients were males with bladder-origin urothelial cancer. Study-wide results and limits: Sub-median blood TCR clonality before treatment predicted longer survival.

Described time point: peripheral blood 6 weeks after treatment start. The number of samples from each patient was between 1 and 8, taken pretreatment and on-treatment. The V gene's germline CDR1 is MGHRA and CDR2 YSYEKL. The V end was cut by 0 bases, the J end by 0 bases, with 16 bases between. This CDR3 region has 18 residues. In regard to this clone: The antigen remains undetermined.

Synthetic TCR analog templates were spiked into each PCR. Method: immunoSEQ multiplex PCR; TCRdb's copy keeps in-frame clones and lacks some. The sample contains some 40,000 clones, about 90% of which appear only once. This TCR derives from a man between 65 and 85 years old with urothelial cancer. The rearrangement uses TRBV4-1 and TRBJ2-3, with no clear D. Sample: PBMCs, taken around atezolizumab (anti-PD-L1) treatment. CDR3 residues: CASSQDSSFADSTDTQYF. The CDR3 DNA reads TGCGCCAGCAGCCAAGATTCCTCCTTCGCGGATAGCACAGATACGCAGTATTTT.